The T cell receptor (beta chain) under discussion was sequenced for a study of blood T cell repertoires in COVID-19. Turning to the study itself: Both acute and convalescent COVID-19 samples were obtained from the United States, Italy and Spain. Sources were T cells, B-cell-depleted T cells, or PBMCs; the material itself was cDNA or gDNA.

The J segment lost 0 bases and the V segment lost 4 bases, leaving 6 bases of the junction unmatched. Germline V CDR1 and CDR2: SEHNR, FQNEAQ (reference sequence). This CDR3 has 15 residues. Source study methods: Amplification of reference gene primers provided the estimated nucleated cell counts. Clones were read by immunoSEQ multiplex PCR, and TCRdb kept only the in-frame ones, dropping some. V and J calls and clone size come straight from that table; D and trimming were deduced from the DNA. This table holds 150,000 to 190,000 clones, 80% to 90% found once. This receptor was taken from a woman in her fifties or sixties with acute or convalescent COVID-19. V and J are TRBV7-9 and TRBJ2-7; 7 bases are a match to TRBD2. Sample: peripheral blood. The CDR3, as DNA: TGTGCCAGCAGCTCCGTAGCGGGTAGCTCCTACGAGCAGTACTTC. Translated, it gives CASSSVAGSSYEQYF.